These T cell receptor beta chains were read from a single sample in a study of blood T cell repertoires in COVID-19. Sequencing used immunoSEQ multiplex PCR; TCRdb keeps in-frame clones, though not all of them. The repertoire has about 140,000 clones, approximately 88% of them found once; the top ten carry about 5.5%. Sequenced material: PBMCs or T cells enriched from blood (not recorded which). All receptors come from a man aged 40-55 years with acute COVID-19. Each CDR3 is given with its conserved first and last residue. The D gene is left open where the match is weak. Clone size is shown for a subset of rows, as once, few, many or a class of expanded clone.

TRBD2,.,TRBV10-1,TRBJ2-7,CASSESGRVWEQYF,TGCGCCAGCAGTGAGTCGGGGAGGGTTTGGGAGCAGTACTTC
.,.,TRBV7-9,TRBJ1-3,CASSLESTVGNTIYF,TGTGCCAGCAGCTTAGAGTCGACAGTTGGAAACACCATATATTTT
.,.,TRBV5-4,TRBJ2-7,CASSVDPYPTYEQYF,TGTGCCAGCAGCGTGGACCCCTACCCAACCTACGAGCAGTACTTC
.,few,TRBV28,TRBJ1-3,CASRTPSGRFGATIYF,TGTGCCAGCAGGACCCCTTCAGGGAGGTTTGGGGCAACCATATATTTT
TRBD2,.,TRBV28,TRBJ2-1,CASSTAGNNEQFF,TGTGCCAGCAGCACAGCGGGAAACAATGAGCAGTTCTTC
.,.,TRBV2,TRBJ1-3,CASSQVFMSSGNTIYF,TGTGCCAGCAGCCAGGTCTTTATGAGCTCTGGAAACACCATATATTTT
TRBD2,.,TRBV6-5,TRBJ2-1,CASKLGLAGGNEQFF,TGTGCCAGCAAACTGGGACTAGCGGGAGGCAATGAGCAGTTCTTC
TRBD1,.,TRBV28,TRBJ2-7,CASSARTGDDEQYF,TGTGCCAGCAGTGCCAGGACAGGGGACGACGAGCAGTACTTC
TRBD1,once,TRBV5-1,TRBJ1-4,CASSRGTGGPANEKLFF,TGCGCCAGCAGCCGGGGGACAGGGGGCCCGGCTAATGAAAAACTGTTTTTT
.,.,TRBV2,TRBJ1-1,CASSESRGNTEAFF,TGTGCCAGCAGTGAAAGTCGGGGGAACACTGAAGCTTTCTTT
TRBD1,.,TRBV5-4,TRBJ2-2,CAIGDRGQTGELFF,TGTGCCATCGGGGACAGGGGGCAAACCGGGGAGCTGTTTTTT
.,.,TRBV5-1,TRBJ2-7,CASASHDQQYF,TGCGCCAGCGCGTCCCACGATCAGCAGTACTTC
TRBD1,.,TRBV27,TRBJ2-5,CASSPSIGGEETQYF,TGTGCCAGCAGTCCCTCGATAGGGGGCGAAGAGACCCAGTACTTC
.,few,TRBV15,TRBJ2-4,CATSPTDSLAKNIQYF,TGTGCCACCAGCCCAACGGACAGCCTAGCCAAAAACATTCAGTACTTC
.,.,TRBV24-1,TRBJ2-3,CATSEAGIDTQYF,TGTGCCACCAGTGAGGCAGGGATAGATACGCAGTATTTT
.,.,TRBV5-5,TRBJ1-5,CASSREVIEYQPQHF,TGTGCCAGCAGCCGGGAGGTTATAGAATATCAGCCCCAGCATTTT
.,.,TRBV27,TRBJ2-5,CASSLVAATQETQYF,TGTGCCAGCAGTTTAGTAGCCGCCACGCAAGAGACCCAGTACTTC